These T cell receptor beta chains were read from a single sample in a study of shared clonotypes between healthy human individuals. Sequencing used immunoSEQ multiplex PCR; TCRdb keeps in-frame clones, though not all of them. The data hold some 2 million clones, with roughly 94% observed a single time. Material: naive CD4+ T cells sorted from blood. Receptors were obtained from a man younger than 35 in good health. Each CDR3 is given with its conserved first and last residue. A D gene is named only where the DNA matches it firmly. Clone size is not always given. Where it is, it says once, few, many or a class for expanded clones.

clone_size j_call d_call v_call cdr3_nt cdr3_aa
. TRBJ2-1 . TRBV6-6 TGTGCCAGCAGTAAAATAGACGGCAATGAGCAGTTCTTC CASSKIDGNEQFF
. TRBJ2-3 . TRBV30 TGTGCCTGGGCCAGCGGGAGCACAGATACGCAGTATTTT CAWASGSTDTQYF
. TRBJ2-5 . TRBV9 TGTGCCAGCAGCGTAGGCTCGTTCCCACCCCAAGAGACCCAGTACTTC CASSVGSFPPQETQYF
. TRBJ2-7 TRBD1 TRBV5-4 TGTGCCAGCAGCGGACAGGGGACCTACGAGCAGTACTTC CASSGQGTYEQYF
. TRBJ1-1 . TRBV4-1 TGCGCCAGCAGCCAAGTGTTAGGGGAAACTGAAGCTTTCTTT CASSQVLGETEAFF
. TRBJ1-2 . TRBV7-8 TGTGCCAGCAGCTTAGAATCTGGACGGCCTCCTGGCTACACCTTC CASSLESGRPPGYTF
. TRBJ2-3 . TRBV10-2 TGCGCCAGCAGAAGGACAGATACGCAGTATTTT CASRRTDTQYF
. TRBJ1-3 . TRBV28 TGTGCCAGCATTATGGGAAACACCATATATTTT CASIMGNTIYF
few TRBJ1-2 . TRBV7-2 TGTGCCAGCAGCCGGCCGCTTGCCCCCGGTTACACCTTC CASSRPLAPGYTF
. TRBJ2-3 TRBD2 TRBV7-7 TGTGCTAGCAGCTTAGGACTAGCGGGAGGGGCAGATACGCAGTATTTT CASSLGLAGGADTQYF
once TRBJ2-7 TRBD1 TRBV6-5 TGTGCCAGCAGTGAACGACAGGGGGCTGACGAGCAGTACTTC CASSERQGADEQYF
. TRBJ1-4 TRBD1 TRBV7-2 TGTGCCAGCAGCTTAGCGGGGACAGGGGGTGAAAAACTGTTTTTT CASSLAGTGGEKLFF
many TRBJ2-7 . TRBV4-1 TGCGCCAGCAGCCAAGGCGTAGCAGGACGCTACGAGCAGTACTTC CASSQGVAGRYEQYF
. TRBJ2-3 . TRBV6-1 TGTGCCAGCAGTGAGACATCTAGCACAGATACGCAGTATTTT CASSETSSTDTQYF
. TRBJ2-7 . TRBV27 TGTGCCAGCAGTCTAAGCCGGGACAATTACGAGCAGTACTTC CASSLSRDNYEQYF
. TRBJ1-4 . TRBV5-6 TGTGCCAGCAGCTTTCGGGCAACTAATGAAAAACTGTTTTTT CASSFRATNEKLFF
. TRBJ2-7 TRBD2 TRBV6-5 TGTGCCAGCAGTTACGGGGGGACTAGCGGGTGGAACGAGCAGTACTTC CASSYGGTSGWNEQYF
many TRBJ1-3 . TRBV4-1 TGCGCCAGCAGCCACATGACCGGGGACTCTGGAAACACCATATATTTT CASSHMTGDSGNTIYF
. TRBJ2-7 . TRBV5-1 TGCGCTAGGAGCTCCCAATCGTCCTACGAGCAGTACTTC CARSSQSSYEQYF
once TRBJ1-5 . TRBV2 TGTGCCAGCAGTGAAGTGGCAGTCCGTCAGCCCCAGCATTTT CASSEVAVRQPQHF
once TRBJ2-5 TRBD2 TRBV11-2 TGTGCCAGCAGCCAAGGGACTAGCGGGATACCGCAAGAGACCCAGTACTTC CASSQGTSGIPQETQYF
. TRBJ2-7 . TRBV6-1 TGTGCCAGCAACCTCGCGAACTACGAGCAGTACTTC CASNLANYEQYF
. TRBJ2-2 TRBD1 TRBV7-2 TGTGCCAGCAGCCCCAGGGGGTCAAACACCGGGGAGCTGTTTTTT CASSPRGSNTGELFF
. TRBJ1-5 . TRBV6-1 TGTGCCAGCAAACCCGCTCCACTGGGGAATCAGCCCCAGCATTTT CASKPAPLGNQPQHF
. TRBJ2-1 TRBD2 TRBV7-6 TGTGCCAGCAGCTCTATTAGGACTAGCGGGCAAATTACCTACAATGAGCAGTTCTTC CASSSIRTSGQITYNEQFF
. TRBJ2-1 TRBD2 TRBV23-1 TGCGCCAGCAGTCAGGGACTAGCGGGACTGACAAGGAGCTCCTACAATGAGCAGTTCTTC CASSQGLAGLTRSSYNEQFF
once TRBJ1-6 TRBD1 TRBV9 TGTGCCAGCAGCGTAGCGACAGGGGGTCAAGGTTCACCCCTCCACTTT CASSVATGGQGSPLHF
. TRBJ1-2 TRBD1 TRBV28 TGTGCCAGCAGCGCGGCCGGGACAGCGCAGAATGGCTACACCTTC CASSAAGTAQNGYTF
. TRBJ2-7 . TRBV7-6 TGTGCCAGCAGCTTAGCCAAGGGGCCGGGAGAGCAGTACTTC CASSLAKGPGEQYF
. TRBJ2-1 . TRBV2 TGTGCCAGCAGGACAGACAGTCCCAATGAGCAGTTCTTC CASRTDSPNEQFF
. TRBJ2-3 . TRBV30 TGTGCCTGGAGTGATAACTTTGGCGGTCCCACAGATACGCAGTATTTT CAWSDNFGGPTDTQYF
. TRBJ2-4 . TRBV5-4 TGTGCCAGCAGCTTGGATGGGGACAAAAACATTCAGTACTTC CASSLDGDKNIQYF
. TRBJ1-2 . TRBV29-1 TGCAGCGTTGCTCCCAGGCTCGGTGATGGCTACACCTTC CSVAPRLGDGYTF